This T cell receptor beta chain was documented in a study of blood T cell repertoires in COVID-19. The overall study: Sites in the United States, Italy and Spain provided acute and convalescent COVID-19 samples.

Source study methods: It was from reference gene primer amplification that nucleated cell counts were estimated. The table came from immunoSEQ multiplex PCR; TCRdb's copy has only in-frame clones and leaves some out. V and J calls and clone size follow that table, whereas D and trimming were derived from the DNA. The sample holds around 100,000 clones, 60% to 80% seen once. V lost 5 bases and J 6 bases, leaving 11 bases between the germline ends. Germline CDR1 is SGHTA and CDR2 is FQGTGA. The CDR3 length is 13 residues. The chain couples TRBV7-3 to TRBJ2-1; tentatively, D is TRBD1 (5 bases). This clonotype was sampled from a man aged 60 to 69 with active or convalescent COVID-19. The sequenced material came from peripheral blood. The CDR3 bases are TGTGCCAGCAGCCCCCTGGGGCCCAATGAGCAGTTCTTC. Translating gives CASSPLGPNEQFF. Full variable domain (rest looked up from reference TRBV7-3 and TRBJ2-1): GAGVSQTPSNKVTEKGKYVELRCDPISGHTALYWYRQSLGQGPEFLIYFQGTGAADDSGLPNDRFFAVRPEGSVSTLKIQRTERGDSAVYLCASSPLGPNEQFFGPGTRLTVL.